This TCR beta chain was captured in a study of cytomegalovirus exposure and HLA in healthy donors. The PCR used 60 Vbeta and 13 Jbeta primers. The method was immunoSEQ multiplex PCR; TCRdb's version includes in-frame clones alone and lacks a portion of them. This sample contains tens of thousands of clones. This TCR derives from a young woman in good health and CMV-seronegative. The sample taken for sequencing was PBMCs.

In nucleotides, the CDR3 is TGCAGCGTTCTACAGGGGGACTCCTACGAGCAGTACTTC. This translates into CSVLQGDSYEQYF. V is TRBV29-1 and J is TRBJ2-7; 8 positions match TRBD1. CDR3 length: 13 residues. The V segment lost 5 bases and the J segment 0 bases; nucleotides outside the gene matches: 3. The germline V gene encodes CDR1 SQVTM and CDR2 ANQGSEA.